This T cell receptor (beta chain) was sequenced during a study of blood T cell repertoires in COVID-19. Study-wide background: Acute and convalescent COVID-19 specimens originated in the United States, Italy and Spain. Nucleic acid was either cDNA or gDNA, and it came from T cells, B-cell-depleted T cells, or PBMCs.

While infection was still active, Seattle patients were enrolled and then followed longitudinally. CDR3 length: 15 residues. Germline values: CDR1 MDHEN, CDR2 SYDVKM. The junction had 10 bases not matched to a gene; V was cut back by 5 bases and J by 10 bases. Study processing details: Cell counts per sample came from amplifying reference gene primers. Data came from immunoSEQ multiplex PCR; TCRdb stores just in-frame clones and leaves some out. That table supplies the V and J calls and clone size; D and trimming were determined from the DNA. The top ten hold roughly 4.9% of the sample, which has 200,000 to 300,000 clones, approximately 86% seen once.

The clonotype comes from a woman between 55 and 75 years old with COVID-19, enrolled during active disease. The chain employs TRBV28 and TRBJ2-1, with 11 bases identical to TRBD1. Sequenced material: peripheral blood. CDR3 nucleotides: TGTGCCAGCAGTCTACCCGGGACAGGGGGAAACGAGCAGTTCTTC. Its translation: CASSLPGTGGNEQFF. The full variable domain, its missing parts supplied by reference TRBV28 and TRBJ2-1, is DVKVTQSSRYLVKRTGEKVFLECVQDMDHENMFWYRQDPGLGLRLIYFSYDVKMKEKGDIPEGYSVSREKKERFSLILESASTNQTSMYLCASSLPGTGGNEQFFGPGTRLTVL.